This T cell receptor (beta chain) was identified during a study of vaccination and CD4 T cells after COVID-19 (dated by TCRdb to 2021 to 2024). Describing the broader study: Convalescent patients had a positive SARS-CoV-2 result on nasal swab PCR, and of these patients, nine had mild disease and one had severe disease. Control cultures used a CEFX viral epitope pool as positive control, an HIV-1 Nef peptide pool as negative control, or no peptide. In 10 COVID-19 convalescent patients and a handful of infection-naive healthy vaccine recipients, researchers compared the spike-specific CD4+ TCR repertoire from before mRNA vaccination with the repertoire from after. Post-vaccine blood samples were collected a median of about 72 days after the second vaccine dose, ranging from about 12 to 250 days. Culture stimuli were overlapping spike peptide pools from SARS-CoV-2 and from the common cold coronaviruses HCoV-NL63, HCoV-OC43 and HCoV-229E. For three convalescent patients, samples were collected at an early post-vaccination timepoint (day 14) as well as at a late post-vaccination timepoint (days 161 to 241). Two doses of either the Pfizer-BioNTech BNT162b2 vaccine (n=8) or the Moderna mRNA-1273 vaccine (n=2) were administered to participants. In the convalescent cohort there were six males and four females, among whom were two Hispanic individuals, seven Caucasians, two Asians and one multiracial person. Post-COVID blood samples were collected from convalescent patients a median of around 100 days after diagnosis, with a range of about 35 to 180 days.

Relative to germline, V is 1 base shorter and J is 5 bases shorter, with 16 bases between their ends. As encoded in the germline V gene (reference sequence), CDR1 is LNHDA while CDR2 is SQIVND. The CDR3 numbers 16 residues from cysteine through phenylalanine. CDR3 DNA is the only sequence kept; it has 48 bases, read in frame from the first base. To prepare the library, PCR was applied. DNA from cultured CD4+ T cells was subjected to TCR sequencing with the Oncomine TCR Beta short-read assay at the Johns Hopkins FTIC core. The QIAamp micro DNA kit was used to extract genomic DNA from the cultured CD4+ T cells. Oncomine TCR Beta libraries made from cultured CD4+ T cells were pooled using unique dual indexes and sequenced on an Illumina iSeq 100. Regarding the original processing steps: Non-productive sequences were removed, and CDR3s that did not start with C, did not end with F or W, or were shorter than 7 amino acids were discarded. The MANAFEST web application identified antigen-specific clonotypes by comparing peptide-stimulated wells against reference wells and other culture wells. For a clone to be called positive, the clone needed an FDR below 0.05, an odds ratio above 5, and a productive frequency above 0.1% in at least two of three replicate wells. A clonotype was classed as cross-reactive if the clonotype showed significant expansion both in SARS-CoV-2 spike wells and in at least one common cold coronavirus spike condition. Similarity between CDR3 sequences was evaluated in R version 3.6.1 using Levenshtein distances (stringdist) and unrooted phylogenetic trees (ape). TCRdb trimmed the raw reads at Q25, called clones with MiXCR and kept productive beta chains. Merged by CDR3 protein, the rows form single entries marked with the most common genes and DNA. The V and J calls and clone size come from TCRdb's table, not from the authors' own analysis. The table for this sample lists approximately 24,000 distinct CDR3 sequences; around 28% of them were counted only once. Jointly, the top ten make up about 7.1% of the sample.

According to the study, the label for this sample's time point signals: late sampling 161 to 241 days after vaccination in three convalescent patients. Explained via the paper, the treatment or condition label denotes: roughly 11-day PBMC culture with coronavirus spike peptide pools or control peptides (ViraFEST assay). The ViraFEST assay was used in the study, in which antigen-specific T cells were expanded with peptide pools and expanded clonotypes were subsequently identified by TCR sequencing. Positive SARS-CoV-2 PCR tests in the convalescent patients dated from March to December 2020, before Alpha, Beta and Delta variants emerged in the United States. Each well held millions of PBMCs cultured with about 9.8 ug/ml peptide pools in IMDM containing roughly 4.7% human AB serum and 9.5 to 10 IU/ml IL-2. Half of the culture medium was replaced with fresh IL-2-containing medium on days 3 and 7. After approximately 11 days of culture, CD4+ T cells were isolated by negative selection with the EasySep CD4+ T cell isolation kit. Ficoll-Paque Plus gradient centrifugation was used to isolate PBMCs from whole blood, and the isolated PBMCs were then either used fresh or cryopreserved at -140C. In general, triplicate wells were set up for every culture condition.

Results and caveats for the whole study, not just this receptor: Among convalescent patients, a median around 86% of the SARS-CoV-2-reactive clones seen after vaccination appeared only after vaccination, which suggests priming specific to the vaccine. Of the vaccine-specific clones found in convalescent patients, nearly all (304 of 307) were mono-reactive for SARS-CoV-2 spike instead of being cross-reactive with common cold coronaviruses. The median count of SARS-CoV-2-reactive clonotypes went up from 20 to 25 after infection to some 38 after vaccination, although the change was not significant. Only a relatively small number of convalescent patients were included in the study, and early timepoints following natural infection were not analyzed.

In the case of this clonotype: No antigen is known for it. No much larger clone is present one base from it, and per-base qualities are unavailable.

This chain is built from TRBV19 and TRBJ2-3, and possibly TRBD2, on 7 matching bases. The clonotype originates from a human donor who had recovered from COVID-19. Sample: CD4+ T cells from blood, cultured in vitro, taken about 7 months after SARS-CoV-2 vaccination. Here is the DNA: TGTGCCAGTAGTATAGGAGGGGGAGGGGCAGAAGATACGCAGTATTTT. It encodes CASSIGGGGAEDTQYF.